These 13 T cell receptor beta chains were sequenced from one sample in a study of control samples from healthy donors and cancer patients. Profiling relied on immunoSEQ multiplex PCR, and the TCRdb table lists in-frame clones only, not all of them. Of some 130,000 clones listed, roughly nine tenths are singletons. The sequencing sample was made of blood. These TCRs come from a woman aged 25-40 years in good health.

The chain couples TRBV5-1 to TRBJ1-3, with D uncertain. This CDR3 has 15 amino acids. Germline CDR1 reads SGHRS; CDR2 reads YFSETQ. Trimming removed 1 base from V and 4 bases from J, with 12 bases in between. The CDR3 DNA follows: TGCGCCAGCAGCTTGCTTACGGACGGGGGAAACACCATATATTTT. This translates into CASSLLTDGGNTIYF.

The V and J genes are TRBV29-1 and TRBJ1-5, with D possibly matching TRBD1 (6 bases). The CDR3 contains 13 residues. Between the trimmed V and J ends, which lost 4 bases and 6 bases, there was a span of 13 bases. Germline CDR1 and CDR2: SQVTM and ANQGSEA. The CDR3 sequence: CSVGWGPGQPQHF. In DNA form, the CDR3 reads TGCAGCGTTGGATGGGGGCCTGGTCAGCCCCAGCATTTT.

This clone appeared a few times. The chain recombines TRBV27 with TRBJ1-2, with D perhaps TRBD1 (6 bases). The germline V gene has CDR1 MNHEY and CDR2 SMNVEV (reference sequence). Trimming removed 6 bases from V and 6 bases from J, with 20 bases in between. The CDR3 extends over 15 amino acids. The CDR3 DNA reads as TGTGCCAGCAGGGGACTAGGGGCAGGGGTGAATGGCTACACCTTC. Protein product: CASRGLGAGVNGYTF.

This chain connects TRBV9 to TRBJ2-7, with D perhaps assigned TRBD1 or TRBD2 (5 bases each). CDR3 length equals 15 residues. Germline V gene lookup returns CDR1 SGDLS and CDR2 YYNGEE. The V end was cut by 0 bases, the J end by 4 bases, with 14 bases between. The CDR3 here is CASSVAGGKWYEQYF. DNA of the CDR3: TGTGCCAGCAGCGTAGCTGGGGGAAAATGGTACGAGCAGTACTTC.

This clone was seen a handful of times. This chain connects TRBV29-1 to TRBJ1-1; unclear D gene. The germline CDR1 and CDR2 sequences are SQVTM and ANQGSEA. With 5 bases removed from V and 11 bases from J, the gap between germline ends came to 12 bases. CDR3 length: 10 residues. CDR3 bases: TGCAGCGTTTTCGGTGGGTGGGCTTTCTTT. It codes for CSVFGGWAFF.

The chain has TRBV9 and TRBJ2-1; 7 bases match TRBD2. V lost 4 bases, J lost 0 bases, and 7 bases stayed unmatched. Germline values: CDR1 SGDLS, CDR2 YYNGEE. The CDR3 length is 16 residues. The CDR3 here is CASSNRDYSSYNEQFF. CDR3 coding DNA: TGTGCCAGCAGCAACCGGGACTACAGCTCCTACAATGAGCAGTTCTTC.

The CDR3 sequence: CASSPPTPYNEQFF. The CDR3 nucleotides read TGCGCCAGCAGCCCCCCGACTCCCTACAATGAGCAGTTCTTC. This chain joins TRBV4-1 and TRBJ2-1; no clear D. Germline V gene sequence: CDR1 MGHRA, CDR2 YSYEKL. Trimming pared 4 bases from V and 2 bases from J, leaving 9 bases between. The CDR3 runs to 14 residues.

This chain uses TRBV20-1 with TRBJ1-1, with 7 nucleotides matching TRBD1. V trimming: 3 bases; J trimming: 2 bases; junction bases outside the gene matches: 9. Germline V gives CDR1 DFQATT, CDR2 SNEGSKA (reference sequence). The CDR3 is 15 amino acids. In DNA form, the CDR3 reads TGCAGTGCTAGTCCAGCCGACAGGGTAAACACTGAAGCTTTCTTT. Protein sequence: CSASPADRVNTEAFF.

This clone was seen a few times. V is TRBV29-1 and J is TRBJ2-3, with a possible D match to TRBD2 (5 bases). CDR1 SQVTM and CDR2 ANQGSEA come from the germline V gene. The CDR3 extends over 13 amino acids. V lost 1 base to trimming and J lost 0 bases, with 5 bases between them. The CDR3 coding sequence is TGCAGCGTTGAAGGCGGGAGCACAGATACGCAGTATTTT. This gives the protein CSVEGGSTDTQYF.

The sample holds a few counts of this clone. J is TRBJ2-2 and V is TRBV7-2; possibly TRBD1 for D (6 bases). The CDR3 is made up of 17 amino acids. Trimming left V 5 bases short and J 1 base short, with 17 bases between. Germline V gene sequence: CDR1 SGHTA, CDR2 FQGNSA. The CDR3 region is CASSARQADLNTGELFF. The CDR3 DNA follows: TGTGCCAGCAGCGCACGACAGGCGGACTTGAACACCGGGGAGCTGTTTTTT.

V gene TRBV1 combines with J gene TRBJ2-3; the table's D call of TRBD2 was not tested on the DNA. TRBV1 constitutes a pseudogene. The CDR3 totals 19 residues. The CDR3: CTSSQELAGVVWGTDTQYF. The CDR3 bases are TGCACCAGCAGTCAAGAACTAGCGGGAGTTGTTTGGGGCACAGATACGCAGTATTTT.

J is TRBJ2-7 and V is TRBV6-6; tentative D call: TRBD2 (5 bases). Trimming left V 8 bases short and J 1 base short, with 9 bases between. CDR1 and CDR2 (germline): MNHNY, SVGAGI (reference sequence). The CDR3 runs 12 residues. The CDR3 DNA follows: TGTGCCAGCTCACTAGTATCCTACGAGCAGTACTTC. Its protein product is CASSLVSYEQYF.

V and J are TRBV15 and TRBJ2-1, with TRBD2 as a possible D gene (6 bases). Per the germline V gene, CDR1 is LNHNV and CDR2 is YYDKDF (reference sequence). The CDR3 runs 15 residues. V gave up 3 bases and J gave up 3 bases, with 12 bases separating them. CDR3 coding DNA: TGTGCCACCAGCAGGGGGGACTTCGACTACAATGAGCAGTTCTTC. It codes for CATSRGDFDYNEQFF.